Below, 32 T cell receptor beta chains from the same sample are listed, as sequenced in a study of blood T cell repertoires in COVID-19 (TCRdb year 2020). Library preparation was by the immunoSEQ multiplex PCR assay. TCRdb took over this immuneACCESS table, retaining in-frame rearrangements with V and J assigned. Such tables are incomplete; in checked studies, under half of the missing clones stem from an unresolved V gene, and the remainder is unexplained. The sample records 65,000 to 80,000 clones, more than 65% of which are singletons. The ten largest clones represent around 10% of the sample. What was sequenced was peripheral blood. Receptor source: a man aged 50 to 60 with acute or convalescent COVID-19.

The chain recombines TRBV25-1 with TRBJ1-5, with 7 bases lining up with TRBD1. CDR3 length: 16 residues. With V trimmed by 4 bases and J by 7 bases, 13 bases remained unmatched. Germline V gene sequence: CDR1 MGHDK, CDR2 SYGVNS. Here the CDR3 reads CASSGTDRAYGQPQHF. CDR3 sequence (DNA): TGTGCCAGCAGTGGAACAGACAGGGCGTACGGGCAGCCCCAGCATTTT.

This rearrangement joins TRBV6-2 or TRBV6-3 to TRBJ2-2; no clear D. V was shortened by 2 bases and J by 3 bases, with 16 bases between the two germline ends. The CDR3 is made up of 17 amino acids. CDR1 MNHEY and CDR2 SVGEGT come from the germline V gene. CDR3 residues: CASSYAIQRIYTGELFF. The CDR3 DNA sequence: TGTGCCAGCAGTTACGCGATTCAGAGGATTTACACCGGGGAGCTGTTTTTT.

The chain carries TRBV18 and TRBJ1-1; D remains ambiguous. Germline V gene lookup returns CDR1 KGHSH and CDR2 LQKENI. CDR3 length: 17 amino acids. V shed 5 bases and J shed 3 bases, with 22 bases lying between them. The CDR3 DNA reads TGTGCCAGCTCATTGAACGGAGGCCTGGGTAAGGACACTGAAGCTTTCTTT. This codes for CASSLNGGLGKDTEAFF.

The J gene is TRBJ2-1, the V gene TRBV5-4, with TRBD1 as a possible D gene (5 bases). This CDR3 comprises 12 residues. Germline V gene lookup returns CDR1 SGHNT and CDR2 YYREEE (reference sequence). The V and J ends lost 2 bases and 7 bases respectively, with 7 bases between them. CDR3 coding DNA: TGTGCCAGCAGCTTTAGGGGTAATGAGCAGTTCTTC. Translated: CASSFRGNEQFF.

The chain is built from TRBV5-1 and TRBJ1-2; D unclear. Germline V CDR1 and CDR2: SGHRS, YFSETQ. V was trimmed by 2 bases and J by 2 bases, leaving 10 bases between them. The CDR3 length is 14 residues. The CDR3 DNA follows: TGCGCCAGCAGCTTTTCGACAACGAACTATGGCTACACCTTC. It encodes CASSFSTTNYGYTF. The variable domain in full, completed from reference TRBV5-1 and TRBJ1-2, reads KAGVTQTPRYLIKTRGQQVTLSCSPISGHRSVSWYQQTPGQGLQFLFEYFSETQRNKGNFPGRFSGRQFSNSRSEMNVSTLELGDSALYLCASSFSTTNYGYTFGSGTRLTVV.

V usage is TRBV19 and J usage is TRBJ1-3; D uncertain. Germline V CDR1 and CDR2: LNHDA, SQIVND (reference sequence). The CDR3 has 14 residues. The germline V and J ends were trimmed by 7 bases and 6 bases, with 16 bases remaining between them. CDR3 loop: CASKTTTGANTIYF. CDR3 nucleotides: TGTGCCAGTAAAACAACGACCGGAGCAAACACCATATATTTT.

This chain joins TRBV27 and TRBJ1-2; possible D gene TRBD1, 5 bases. The V end lost 0 bases, the J end lost 7 bases, and 12 bases lay between the germline ends. CDR3 length: 14 residues. The germline V gene has CDR1 MNHEY and CDR2 SMNVEV (reference sequence). The CDR3 here is CASSLSGGVGGYTF. The CDR3 DNA is TGTGCCAGCAGTTTATCAGGAGGGGTGGGTGGCTACACCTTC.

The J gene is TRBJ2-1, the V gene TRBV7-6, with 10 positions matching TRBD2. After removal of 0 bases from V and 5 bases from J, the junction contained 4 bases not matched to a gene. Germline V gene sequence: CDR1 SGHVS, CDR2 FNYEAQ. This CDR3 comprises 16 residues. The CDR3 DNA reads as TGTGCCAGCAGCTTAGCGACACTAGCGGGGCACAATGAGCAGTTCTTC. It specifies CASSLATLAGHNEQFF.

CDR3 nucleotides: TGCGCCAGCAGCCAAGATCGGGCAGGGGGCAAGAATGAGCAGTTCTTC. It encodes CASSQDRAGGKNEQFF. The chain carries TRBV4-3 and TRBJ2-1; 8 bases are shared with TRBD1. This CDR3 comprises 16 residues. Germline CDR1 LGHNA, CDR2 YSLEER. J lost 7 bases, V lost 0 bases, and 8 bases had no gene match.

The V and J genes are TRBV5-1 and TRBJ1-2, with TRBD1 matching over 8 bases. This CDR3 region has 13 residues. J lost 6 bases, V lost 2 bases, and 3 bases had no gene match. The V gene's germline CDR1 is SGHRS and CDR2 YFSETQ. The CDR3 coding sequence is TGCGCCAGCAGCTTCCAGGGGGCGGATGGCTACACCTTC. The encoded protein is CASSFQGADGYTF.

The chain links TRBV15 to TRBJ2-3; 7 bases match TRBD2. Germline loops: CDR1 LNHNV, CDR2 YYDKDF (reference sequence). The CDR3 runs 15 residues. V was clipped by 1 base and J by 3 bases; unmatched bases: 4. The CDR3 nucleotides read TGTGCCACCAGCAGAGCGGGAGGAGTGACAGATACGCAGTATTTT. Amino acid sequence: CATSRAGGVTDTQYF.

The chain combines TRBV27 with TRBJ2-2; D might be TRBD1 (5 bases). This CDR3 spans 17 amino acids. Deletions cut 0 bases from V and 0 bases from J, with 11 bases between. Per germline, CDR1 MNHEY and CDR2 SMNVEV (reference sequence). CDR3 sequence reads: CASSLSYRIANTGELFF. CDR3 coding DNA: TGTGCCAGCAGTTTATCGTACAGGATCGCGAACACCGGGGAGCTGTTTTTT.

This chain uses TRBV5-5 with TRBJ1-6; 7 positions agree with TRBD1. The CDR3 runs to 14 residues. After removal of 5 bases from V and 7 bases from J, the junction contained 6 bases not matched to a gene. Germline lookup yields CDR1 SGHKS and CDR2 YYEKEE (reference sequence). CDR3 nucleotides: TGTGCCAGCAGACGGGACAGCAGAAATTCACCCCTCCACTTT. Protein: CASRRDSRNSPLHF. The full variable domain, rest sourced from reference TRBV5-5 and TRBJ1-6, is DAGVTQSPTHLIKTRGQQVTLRCSPISGHKSVSWYQQVLGQGPQFIFQYYEKEERGRGNFPDRFSARQFPNYSSELNVNALLLGDSALYLCASRRDSRNSPLHFGNGTRLTVT.

The chain combines TRBV15 with TRBJ2-7, with TRBD1 identical over 7 bases. Germline loops: CDR1 LNHNV, CDR2 YYDKDF (reference sequence). With 1 base clipped from V and 0 bases from J, the junction kept 3 bases outside the gene matches. This CDR3 contains 15 residues. CDR3: CATSRARDSSYEQYF. The CDR3, as DNA: TGTGCCACCAGCAGAGCCAGGGACAGCTCCTACGAGCAGTACTTC.

This clone was counted between two and nine times. The V call is TRBV10-2, the J call TRBJ1-5, with a weak D call TRBD1 (6 bases). The CDR3 has 15 residues. V lost 8 bases, J lost 0 bases, and 14 bases lay in between. The germline V gene has CDR1 WSHSY and CDR2 SAAADI. The CDR3 bases are TGCGCCAGCGGGATCTCAGGGGTTAGCAATCAGCCCCAGCATTTT. Translating it yields CASGISGVSNQPQHF.

V is TRBV19 and J is TRBJ1-5, with a tentative D call TRBD1 (6 bases). The CDR3 contains 17 residues. Germline lookup yields CDR1 LNHDA and CDR2 SQIVND (reference sequence). V gave up 6 bases and J gave up 3 bases, with 21 bases separating them. The CDR3 loop reads CASSTGGELGANQPQHF. For the CDR3, the DNA is TGTGCCAGTAGCACGGGCGGTGAATTGGGGGCCAATCAGCCCCAGCATTTT.

The chain couples TRBV6-5 to TRBJ1-6, with a possible D match to TRBD1 (6 bases). The CDR3 spans 14 residues. The germline gives CDR1 MNHEY, CDR2 SVGAGI. Deletions cut 1 base from V and 10 bases from J, with 11 bases between. The CDR3 spells CASSYLQGRSPLHF. The CDR3, as DNA: TGTGCCAGCAGTTACTTACAGGGTCGATCACCCCTCCACTTT.

This clone is a singleton in its sample. J is TRBJ1-4 and V is TRBV15; tentative D call: TRBD1 (5 bases). V was cut by 6 bases and J by 8 bases, with 13 bases left in between. Germline V CDR1 and CDR2: LNHNV, YYDKDF (reference sequence). The CDR3 covers 13 residues. CDR3 nucleotide sequence: TGTGCCACCAGGAATGGACATCTCGAAAAACTGTTTTTT. Translating gives CATRNGHLEKLFF.

This chain joins TRBV2 and TRBJ2-7, with 10 bases matching TRBD1. Germline V CDR1 and CDR2: SNHLY, FYNNEI. CDR3 size: 16 residues. Trimming at V came to 2 bases and at J to 6 bases, leaving 10 bases not matched to a gene. The CDR3 nucleotides read TGTGCCAGCAGTGAAAACCCCGCCCGGACAGGGGGCGAGCAGTACTTC. Protein sequence: CASSENPARTGGEQYF.

This chain uses TRBV11-1 with TRBJ2-1, with a weak D call TRBD2 (5 bases). V was cut by 8 bases and J by 0 bases, with 11 bases left in between. From germline, CDR1 is SGHAT and CDR2 FQDESV (reference sequence). This CDR3 contains 14 residues. This chain's CDR3 is CASHRGSSYNEQFF. The CDR3 DNA reads TGTGCCAGCCATCGAGGGAGCTCCTACAATGAGCAGTTCTTC.

V usage is TRBV5-5 and J usage is TRBJ2-6; possibly TRBD1 for D (5 bases). Per the germline V gene, CDR1 is SGHKS and CDR2 is YYEKEE (reference sequence). The germline V and J ends were trimmed by 0 bases and 0 bases, with 10 bases remaining between them. The CDR3 runs 17 residues. The CDR3 protein is CASSLEGVGSGANVLTF. CDR3 bases: TGTGCCAGCAGCTTGGAAGGGGTTGGCTCTGGGGCCAACGTCCTGACTTTC.

V and J are TRBV5-4 and TRBJ1-2, with D hard to call. Germline CDR1 SGHNT, CDR2 YYREEE (reference sequence). Trimming cost V 2 bases and J 1 base, with 9 bases left between them. This CDR3 spans 14 amino acids. The CDR3 sequence: CASSFLTVNYGYTF. As DNA, the CDR3 is TGTGCCAGCAGCTTTCTAACGGTTAACTATGGCTACACCTTC. The full variable domain, rest sourced from reference TRBV5-4 and TRBJ1-2, is ETGVTQSPTHLIKTRGQQVTLRCSSQSGHNTVSWYQQALGQGPQFIFQYYREEENGRGNFPPRFSGLQFPNYSSELNVNALELDDSALYLCASSFLTVNYGYTFGSGTRLTVV.

Of note for this clone: This same CDR3 is encoded by further DNA sequences in the sample. CDR3 sequence reads: CASSVEGASGNTIYF. CDR3 DNA sequence: TGTGCCAGCAGCGTAGAAGGGGCCTCTGGAAACACCATATATTTT. This chain uses TRBV9 with TRBJ1-3; D perhaps matches TRBD1 (5 bases). Trimming took off 0 bases at V and 0 bases at J, with 7 bases between the two ends. Germline-derived CDR1 and CDR2 are SGDLS and YYNGEE. CDR3 length: 15 residues. Drawing the rest from reference TRBV9 and TRBJ1-3, the complete variable domain is DSGVTQTPKHLITATGQRVTLRCSPRSGDLSVYWYQQSLDQGLQFLIQYYNGEERAKGNILERFSAQQFPDLHSELNLSSLELGDSALYFCASSVEGASGNTIYFGEGSWLTVV.

V usage is TRBV6-2 or TRBV6-3 and J usage is TRBJ2-7; the D gene is possibly TRBD1 (7 bases). This CDR3 has 16 amino acids. The germline CDR1 and CDR2 sequences are MNHEY and SVGEGT. V was clipped by 4 bases and J by 1 base, with 17 bases between them. In DNA form, the CDR3 reads TGTGCCAGCAGTTCCCCCGGACAGGACTATTCCTACGAGCAGTACTTC. Its protein product is CASSSPGQDYSYEQYF.

The chain is built from TRBV9 and TRBJ1-1; possible D gene TRBD1, 6 bases. Trimming took 5 bases from V and 4 from J, leaving 9 bases between them. The germline CDR1 and CDR2 sequences are SGDLS and YYNGEE. This CDR3 has 12 amino acids. The CDR3 reads CASSSGVTEAFF. For the CDR3, the DNA is TGTGCCAGCAGTTCAGGGGTCACTGAAGCTTTCTTT.

The chain couples TRBV4-2 to TRBJ2-7; D is unclear. Germline CDR1 LGHNA, CDR2 YNFKEQ. The length of the CDR3 is 13 residues. Trimming left V 1 base short and J 1 base short, with 5 bases between. This CDR3 reads CASSQVSSYEQYF. The CDR3 DNA reads TGTGCCAGCAGCCAAGTATCGTCCTACGAGCAGTACTTC.

The rearrangement links TRBV4-3 to TRBJ2-1, with 7 bases lining up with TRBD2. This CDR3 comprises 17 residues. The V gene end was trimmed by 0 bases and the J gene end by 3 bases; junction bases not matched to a gene: 8. Germline V gene sequence: CDR1 LGHNA, CDR2 YSLEER. The CDR3 nucleotides are TGCGCCAGCAGCCAAGAAGGACTGACTAGCTACTACAATGAGCAGTTCTTC. Its translation is CASSQEGLTSYYNEQFF.

The V and J genes are TRBV29-1 and TRBJ1-2; perhaps TRBD1 as D (5 bases). In germline, CDR1 is SQVTM, CDR2 ANQGSEA. The CDR3 extends over 12 amino acids. The V gene lost 5 bases and the J gene lost 6 bases, with 13 bases spanning the gap. CDR3 sequence reads: CSVSGGTDGYTF. The CDR3 DNA sequence: TGCAGCGTTTCGGGAGGGACCGATGGCTACACCTTC. Looking up the rest from reference TRBV29-1 and TRBJ1-2 gives the full variable domain: SAVISQKPSRDICQRGTSLTIQCQVDSQVTMMFWYRQQPGQSLTLIATANQGSEATYESGFVIDKFPISRPNLTFSTLTVSNMSPEDSSIYLCSVSGGTDGYTFGSGTRLTVV.

This clone was recorded a few times. The chain combines TRBV19 with TRBJ1-5; D is perhaps TRBD1 (6 bases). The CDR3 is 16 amino acids. V was pared by 5 bases and J by 3 bases, with 17 bases between. Germline loops: CDR1 LNHDA, CDR2 SQIVND (reference sequence). The DNA for the CDR3 is TGTGCCAGTAGTCCCGACAGGTCGTACCCCAATCAGCCCCAGCATTTT. This sequence encodes CASSPDRSYPNQPQHF.

This chain links TRBV18 with TRBJ1-1; no firm D call. V lost 4 bases and J lost 4, with 7 bases in between. The CDR3 loop spans 12 amino acids. Germline CDR1 is KGHSH and CDR2 is LQKENI. The CDR3 DNA reads TGTGCCAGCTCACAAGGGAGCACTGAAGCTTTCTTT. Its translation: CASSQGSTEAFF.

This clone was found once. The V and J genes are TRBV19 and TRBJ2-5; TRBD1 is a possible D gene (7 bases). CDR3 length equals 14 residues. The V end was cut by 7 bases, the J end by 4 bases, with 16 bases between. The germline CDR1 and CDR2 sequences are LNHDA and SQIVND (reference sequence). CDR3 residues: CASMEGAYSETQYF. The CDR3 DNA follows: TGTGCCAGTATGGAGGGGGCCTATTCAGAGACCCAGTACTTC.

The chain's CDR3 is CASTNGQGWDTQYF. The CDR3 bases are TGTGCCAGCACCAATGGACAGGGGTGGGATACGCAGTATTTT. The chain is built from TRBV7-9 and TRBJ2-3; 9 bases agree with TRBD1. Germline V lookup: CDR1 SEHNR, CDR2 FQNEAQ (reference sequence). CDR3 length: 14 amino acids. Unmatched junction bases numbered 8, after V lost 7 bases and J lost 6 bases. Full variable domain (rest looked up from reference TRBV7-9 and TRBJ2-3): DTGVSQNPRHKITKRGQNVTFRCDPISEHNRLYWYRQTLGQGPEFLTYFQNEAQLEKSRLLSDRFSAERPKGSFSTLEIQRTEQGDSAMYLCASTNGQGWDTQYFGPGTRLTVL.